The 5 T cell receptor beta chains in this list originate from one sample, sequenced in a study of read filtering for tumor transcriptome and immune sequencing. The library was built from roughly 400 ng RNA with molecular barcoded adaptors for alpha/delta and beta/gamma chains. TCRdb reprocessed the reads via MiXCR and lists one record per CDR3 protein. The table lists 40,000 or so distinct CDR3 sequences, around 13% of them singletons. The source material was a population of CD138-negative cells sorted from bone marrow. These receptors originate from a donor aged 40 or older with multiple myeloma.

This clonotype was counted many times. CDR3 DNA sequence: TGTGCCAGCAGCCCCGACAGGGGAATGGAGTACTTC. It is translated as CASSPDRGMEYF. The chain uses TRBV7-2 and TRBJ2-7, with 8 bases aligning to TRBD1. CDR3 length equals 12 residues. Germline V gene lookup returns CDR1 SGHTA and CDR2 FQGNSA. V was pared by 5 bases and J by 11 bases, with 8 bases of the junction left unmatched.

This clonotype occurred once. This likely traces to a read error, being one base from a far larger clone. Because it lacks the conserved phenylalanine or tryptophan at the end, this CDR3 is likely a read error. V is TRBV6-2 or TRBV6-3 and J is TRBJ2-7; D is uncertain. CDR3 length equals 15 residues. Trimming removed 8 bases at V and 0 bases at J, with 17 bases between. CDR1 and CDR2 from the germline V gene are MNHEY and SVGEGT. The CDR3 nucleotides read TGTGCCAGCCGGAGTGCCTGGGGAAGCTCCTACGAGCAGTACTTA. It codes for CASRSAWGSSYEQYL.

There are many counts of this clonotype. The rearrangement links TRBV25-1 to TRBJ2-3, with D possibly being TRBD1 (5 bases). The CDR3 spans 11 residues. CDR1 and CDR2 from the germline V gene are MGHDK and SYGVNS. The V gene lost 7 bases and the J gene lost 9 bases, with 11 bases spanning the gap. CDR3 protein: CASIDSRTQYF. The CDR3 coding sequence is TGTGCCAGCATAGACAGTCGGACGCAGTATTTT.

This clonotype occurred many times. J is TRBJ2-7 and V is TRBV3-1, with D possibly being TRBD1 (6 bases). Germline CDR1 LGHDT, CDR2 YNNKEL (reference sequence). V lost 4 bases and J 0 bases, leaving 7 bases between the germline ends. The CDR3 consists of 13 residues. The CDR3 DNA follows: TGTGCCAGCAGCCCGGGACACTCCTACGAGCAGTACTTC. Its protein is CASSPGHSYEQYF.

This clonotype was detected many times. The chain recombines TRBV2 with TRBJ1-1; D is perhaps TRBD1 (6 bases). Deletions cut 10 bases from V and 0 bases from J, with 12 bases between. The CDR3 contains 13 residues. CDR1 is SNHLY and CDR2 is FYNNEI in the germline V gene. The CDR3 reads CATGGDMNTEAFF. The CDR3, as DNA: TGTGCCACCGGGGGGGACATGAACACTGAAGCTTTCTTT.